A single sample is the source of the 22 T cell receptor beta chains below, sequenced in a study of blood T cell repertoires in COVID-19. Repertoires were generated with immunoSEQ multiplex PCR, while TCRdb's copy carries only in-frame clones and drops some. Of about 160,000 clones in the sample, approximately 95% are singletons; the top ten hold about 4.5%. Sequencing was done on a sample of peripheral blood. All receptors come from a woman aged 45-65 years with acute or convalescent COVID-19.

V is TRBV7-8 and J is TRBJ2-2; the D gene is possibly TRBD2 (6 bases). The germline V and J ends were trimmed by 4 bases and 3 bases, with 15 bases remaining between them. This CDR3 is 16 amino acids long. Germline values: CDR1 SGHVS, CDR2 FQNEAQ. In nucleotides, the CDR3 is TGTGCCAGCAGCTCCCTTGGAGGGGAGTACACCGGGGAGCTGTTTTTT. This sequence encodes CASSSLGGEYTGELFF.

The genes are TRBV6-5 and TRBJ1-3; no definite D call. Looked up from germline, CDR1 is MNHEY and CDR2 is SVGAGI. The CDR3 totals 12 residues. The V end was cut by 8 bases, the J end by 4 bases, with 9 bases between. DNA for the CDR3: TGTGCCAGCGCCGGCGGGGGAAACACCATATATTTT. Its protein product is CASAGGGNTIYF.

The chain employs TRBV19 and TRBJ1-1; D is perhaps TRBD1 (6 bases). The germline V and J ends were trimmed by 1 base and 5 bases, with 14 bases remaining between them. The germline V gene has CDR1 LNHDA and CDR2 SQIVND (reference sequence). The CDR3 runs 15 residues. The CDR3 sequence: CASSIGLDRPTEAFF. In DNA, the CDR3 is TGTGCCAGTAGTATAGGTCTCGACAGGCCAACTGAAGCTTTCTTT.

The chain is built from TRBV7-3 and TRBJ1-6, with TRBD1 identical over 11 bases. The CDR3 runs 14 residues. Per germline, CDR1 SGHTA and CDR2 FQGTGA. The V segment lost 2 bases and the J segment 12 bases; nucleotides outside the gene matches: 3. CDR3 nucleotide sequence: TGTGCCAGCAGCTTATCGGGACAGGGGGGACCCCTCCACTTT. Amino acid sequence: CASSLSGQGGPLHF. Supplemented by reference TRBV7-3 and TRBJ1-6, the full variable domain reads GAGVSQTPSNKVTEKGKYVELRCDPISGHTALYWYRQSLGQGPEFLIYFQGTGAADDSGLPNDRFFAVRPEGSVSTLKIQRTERGDSAVYLCASSLSGQGGPLHFGNGTRLTVT.

The V call is TRBV4-1, the J call TRBJ1-2; D is unresolved. This CDR3 comprises 15 residues. V lost 0 bases and J 3 bases, leaving 11 bases between the germline ends. From germline, CDR1 is MGHRA and CDR2 YSYEKL. The CDR3 loop is CASSQEVGGDYGYTF. The DNA for the CDR3 is TGCGCCAGCAGCCAAGAGGTGGGAGGTGACTATGGCTACACCTTC.

This chain connects TRBV30 to TRBJ2-3; 7 bases fit TRBD1. The germline V gene encodes CDR1 GTSNPN and CDR2 SVGIG (reference sequence). The ends lost 3 bases at V and 2 bases at J; junction bases unmatched: 8. CDR3 length equals 15 residues. Here the CDR3 DNA reads TGTGCCTGGAGCCCGACAGGGAGTGCCACAGATACGCAGTATTTT. Amino acid sequence: CAWSPTGSATDTQYF.

This clone was seen only once. This sequence joins TRBV7-2 and TRBJ2-7; 10 bases align to TRBD2. CDR1 is SGHTA and CDR2 is FQGNSA in the germline V gene. J was trimmed by 4 bases and V by 2 bases; bases with no gene match: 2. This CDR3 contains 14 residues. CDR3 in DNA: TGTGCCAGCAGCTTATTGACTAGCGGGTACGAGCAGTACTTC. This gives the protein CASSLLTSGYEQYF.

The V gene is TRBV4-1, the J gene TRBJ2-1, with D possibly matching TRBD2 (5 bases). Germline CDR1 is MGHRA and CDR2 is YSYEKL. The CDR3 sequence is 16 residues long. V gave up 5 bases and J gave up 2 bases, with 16 bases separating them. The CDR3, as DNA: TGCGCCAGCAGCAGCGGAATGGGAAGGACCTACAATGAGCAGTTCTTC. Amino acid sequence: CASSSGMGRTYNEQFF.

Here the CDR3 DNA reads TGTGCCAGCAGCCCTACGGGACTAGCGCAAGAGACCCAGTACTTC. Its protein is CASSPTGLAQETQYF. The chain has TRBV5-4 and TRBJ2-5; TRBD2 matches at 10 bases. The CDR3 covers 15 residues. V was pared by 4 bases and J by 2 bases, with 5 bases of the junction left unmatched. Germline assignment: CDR1 SGHNT and CDR2 YYREEE (reference sequence).

The chain couples TRBV23-1 to TRBJ2-7, with 9 bases lining up with TRBD1. TRBV23-1 carries the ORF label, with uncertain function. Trimming at V came to 11 bases and at J to 4 bases, leaving 9 bases not matched to a gene. CDR3 length: 13 residues. CDR3 amino acids: CASAGGQGYEQYF. The CDR3 DNA reads as TGCGCCTCAGCAGGGGGACAGGGTTACGAGCAGTACTTC.

The chain joins TRBV2 to TRBJ1-3; D is undetermined. Germline V gene data show CDR1 as SNHLY and CDR2 as FYNNEI. Between the trimmed V and J ends, which lost 1 base and 0 bases, there was a span of 10 bases. The CDR3 runs to 16 residues. CDR3 sequence reads: CASSEGEGHSGNTIYF. The CDR3 nucleotides are TGTGCCAGCAGTGAAGGGGAGGGCCACTCTGGAAACACCATATATTTT.

The chain has TRBV19 and TRBJ1-5; perhaps TRBD1 as D (5 bases). The CDR3 sequence is 14 residues long. The V gene's germline CDR1 is LNHDA and CDR2 SQIVND (reference sequence). Between the trimmed V and J ends, which lost 5 bases and 11 bases, there was a span of 19 bases. DNA of the CDR3: TGTGCCAGTAGTTACCTCGGGCGGGAGGGGACCCAGCATTTT. It yields the protein CASSYLGREGTQHF.

The CDR3 loop reads CAWSFTRTSGTTDTQYF. As DNA, the CDR3 is TGTGCCTGGAGTTTTACTCGGACTAGCGGGACCACAGATACGCAGTATTTT. This rearrangement joins TRBV30 to TRBJ2-3; 12 nucleotides align to TRBD2. Losses at the gene ends were 2 bases for V and 2 bases for J; bases not matched to a gene: 8. The CDR3 contains 17 residues. CDR1 and CDR2 from the germline V gene are GTSNPN and SVGIG (reference sequence).

This sequence joins TRBV19 and TRBJ1-5; D unclear. With 7 bases removed from V and 5 bases from J, the gap between germline ends came to 12 bases. This CDR3 is 13 amino acids long. From germline, CDR1 is LNHDA and CDR2 SQIVND (reference sequence). The CDR3 DNA reads as TGTGCCAGTATGGCGGAGAAAGATCAGCCCCAGCATTTT. Its translation: CASMAEKDQPQHF.

The chain uses TRBV27 and TRBJ1-6, with 8 positions matching TRBD1. Looked up from germline, CDR1 is MNHEY and CDR2 is SMNVEV (reference sequence). The CDR3 is 17 residues long. CDR3 region: CAPNGGTGSSYNSPLHF. The DNA of the CDR3 is TGTGCTCCCAACGGGGGGACAGGCAGCTCCTATAATTCACCCCTCCACTTT.

The chain combines TRBV11-3 with TRBJ2-1, with no clear D. The CDR3 length is 13 residues. Germline V gives CDR1 SGHNT, CDR2 YENEEA. V dropped 5 bases and J dropped 9 bases, with 14 bases sitting between them. The CDR3 reads CASSRDRSGEQFF. The CDR3 DNA sequence: TGTGCCAGCAGCCGAGACCGGTCGGGTGAGCAGTTCTTC. Variable domain in full (rest from reference TRBV11-3 and TRBJ2-1): EAGVVQSPRYKIIEKKQPVAFWCNPISGHNTLYWYLQNLGQGPELLIRYENEEAVDDSQLPKDRFSAERLKGVDSTLKIQPAELGDSAVYLCASSRDRSGEQFFGPGTRLTVL.

J is TRBJ2-1 and V is TRBV18, with TRBD2 matching 16 bases. From germline, CDR1 is KGHSH and CDR2 LQKENI. V was pared by 0 bases and J by 10 bases, with 6 bases of the junction left unmatched. The CDR3 loop spans 17 amino acids. The CDR3: CASSPPGLAGGSGEQFF. CDR3 nucleotides: TGTGCCAGCTCACCACCGGGACTAGCGGGAGGGTCGGGGGAGCAGTTCTTC.

V usage is TRBV6-5 and J usage is TRBJ1-2; D ambiguous. This CDR3 is built from 15 residues. Deletions cut 0 bases from V and 0 bases from J, with 8 bases between. Germline lookup yields CDR1 MNHEY and CDR2 SVGAGI. The CDR3 sequence is CASSYSVNSNYGYTF. In DNA, the CDR3 is TGTGCCAGCAGTTACTCGGTCAACTCTAACTATGGCTACACCTTC.

This clone occurred once. The chain combines TRBV19 with TRBJ1-1; maybe TRBD1 (6 bases). The CDR3 covers 14 residues. Germline CDR1 LNHDA, CDR2 SQIVND (reference sequence). V lost 3 bases and J lost 4, with 12 bases in between. CDR3 DNA: TGTGCCAGTAGTATGTTACAGGGACGCACTGAAGCTTTCTTT. Its protein product is CASSMLQGRTEAFF.

This clone is a singleton in its sample. V usage is TRBV5-4 and J usage is TRBJ1-3; 7 bases map to TRBD1. The V gene end was trimmed by 4 bases and the J gene end by 0 bases; junction bases not matched to a gene: 4. Germline V gene lookup returns CDR1 SGHNT and CDR2 YYREEE (reference sequence). The length of the CDR3 is 15 residues. The CDR3 DNA reads as TGTGCCAGCAGCCGGACAGGAAACTCTGGAAACACCATATATTTT. It specifies CASSRTGNSGNTIYF.

The rearrangement links TRBV7-9 to TRBJ1-1; no reliable D call. CDR3 length: 13 amino acids. Between the trimmed V and J ends, which lost 4 bases and 4 bases, there was a span of 10 bases. CDR1 is SEHNR and CDR2 is FQNEAQ in the germline V gene (reference sequence). The CDR3 DNA follows: TGTGCCAGCAGCTCGGGGTCGCTCACTGAAGCTTTCTTT. It encodes CASSSGSLTEAFF.

This clone was detected once. The V and J genes are TRBV19 and TRBJ1-1, with D uncertain. The germline V and J ends were trimmed by 7 bases and 3 bases, with 9 bases remaining between them. Germline values: CDR1 LNHDA, CDR2 SQIVND (reference sequence). The CDR3 runs 12 residues. CDR3 region: CASKRGDTEAFF. The CDR3 DNA reads TGTGCCAGTAAGAGAGGAGACACTGAAGCTTTCTTT.